This TCR beta chain came from a study of cytomegalovirus exposure and HLA in healthy donors. Study-wide results and limits: Reportedly, diagnosis of cytomegalovirus status by the classifier showed high specificity and sensitivity.

The CDR3 length is 15 residues. CDR1 and CDR2 (germline): LGHNA, YSLEER. The V gene end was trimmed by 4 bases and the J gene end by 7 bases; junction bases not matched to a gene: 11. Vbeta (60) and Jbeta (13) primers were used in the PCR. The table came from immunoSEQ multiplex PCR; TCRdb's copy has only in-frame clones and leaves some out. The profile shows fewer than 150,000 clones, 60% to 85% of them singletons. Comment on this clone: What it binds is not known.

The receptor was derived from a man aged 25-45 years in good health and CMV-seronegative. The source material was PBMCs. The rearrangement links TRBV4-3 to TRBJ1-2; 8 bases align to TRBD1. The CDR3 reads CASSPRPGGGSGYTF. As DNA, the CDR3 is TGCGCCAGCAGCCCACGGCCAGGGGGCGGTAGTGGCTACACCTTC.